This is a list of T cell receptor beta chains from one sample in a study of blood T cell repertoires in COVID-19. Measured with immunoSEQ multiplex PCR; TCRdb has only the in-frame clones, and not every one. The top ten clones hold roughly 2% of a sample with some 360,000 clones, about 87% of them seen once. The specimen sequenced was peripheral blood. Source of these receptors: an older woman with COVID-19, enrolled during active disease. CDR3s include the opening cysteine and the closing phenylalanine or tryptophan. Each record gives: V gene, J gene, clone size, D gene, CDR3 length, CDR3 DNA, CDR3 protein. D genes are given only for firm matches. Size tells how often a clone was seen (once, few, many) or the class of an expanded clone, and some rows leave it out.

TRBV5-1	TRBJ1-6	NA	TRBD1	16	TGCGCCAGCAGCCCGGGGGGGACAGGGGCGAATTCACCCCTCCACTTT	CASSPGGTGANSPLHF
TRBV7-2	TRBJ1-3	NA	NA	13	TGTGCCAGCAGCTGGGGGGGTGGAAACACCATATATTTT	CASSWGGGNTIYF
TRBV18	TRBJ1-1	NA	NA	15	TGTGCCAGCTCACTCGGGCAAGGGGGGAACACTGAAGCTTTCTTT	CASSLGQGGNTEAFF
TRBV9	TRBJ2-1	NA	TRBD2	15	TGTGCCAGCAGCGTAGGTAGTAGCGGGGGTTATGAGCAGTTCTTC	CASSVGSSGGYEQFF
TRBV7-9	TRBJ2-7	NA	NA	15	TGTGCCAGCAGCTTCATGGCGGCACCTTCCTACGAGCAGTACTTC	CASSFMAAPSYEQYF
TRBV3-1/TRBV3-2	TRBJ1-1	NA	NA	13	TGTGCCAGCAGCCAAACAAGGACAGAAGAAGCTTTCTTT	CASSQTRTEEAFF
TRBV6-5	TRBJ1-1	NA	NA	14	TGTGCCAGCAGTTACTCGTACAGGGACACTGAAGCTTTCTTT	CASSYSYRDTEAFF
TRBV27	TRBJ1-1	few	TRBD1	14	TGTGCCAGCAGTTTCTACGAGGGGGCCGCGGTAGCTTTCTTT	CASSFYEGAAVAFF
TRBV2	TRBJ2-7	NA	NA	14	TGTGCCAGCAGTGAAGGAGGGTATAACTACGAGCAGTACTTC	CASSEGGYNYEQYF
TRBV4-1	TRBJ2-1	NA	TRBD2	18	TGCGCCAGCAGCCAAGCTCTTGTGAGCGGGGGGGCTTACAATGAGCAGTTCTTC	CASSQALVSGGAYNEQFF
TRBV18	TRBJ1-6	NA	TRBD1	15	TGTGCCAGCTCATCCCGGGACAGGGTCGAGGCACCCCTCCACTTT	CASSSRDRVEAPLHF
TRBV5-8	TRBJ2-3	NA	NA	13	TGTGCCAGCAGCCGGAGGGGCACAGATACGCAGTATTTT	CASSRRGTDTQYF
TRBV25-1	TRBJ2-7	NA	NA	15	TGTGCCAGCAGCCCAGTCAGGGGATACTCCTACGAGCAGTACTTC	CASSPVRGYSYEQYF
TRBV6-6	TRBJ2-7	NA	NA	11	TGTGCCAGCAGCAGGATAGGCGAGCAGTACTTC	CASSRIGEQYF
TRBV15	TRBJ2-1	NA	TRBD1	16	TGTGCCACCAGCAGAGAGAACAGGGGGCTGGACAATGAGCAGTTCTTC	CATSRENRGLDNEQFF
TRBV21-1	TRBJ1-3	NA	NA	18	TGTGCCAGCAGCTCCCGACCGATACTGGAGAGCTCTGGAAACACCATATATTTT	CASSSRPILESSGNTIYF
TRBV11-2	TRBJ2-3	NA	NA	14	TGTGCCAGCAGCCCCGGGACAAGCGGAGATACGCAGTATTTT	CASSPGTSGDTQYF
TRBV27	TRBJ1-5	NA	TRBD1	15	TGTGCCAGCAGTAGGACAGGGTCTGACAATCAGCCCCAGCATTTT	CASSRTGSDNQPQHF
TRBV5-4	TRBJ2-7	NA	TRBD1	12	TGTGCCAGCGCCCAGGGGGACCACGAGCAGTACTTC	CASAQGDHEQYF
TRBV6-6	TRBJ2-7	NA	TRBD1	17	TGTGCCAGCAGCCGAAACCCAGGACAGGGAAGGGCCTACGAGCAGTACTTC	CASSRNPGQGRAYEQYF
TRBV3-1/TRBV3-2	TRBJ2-5	NA	NA	15	TGTGCCAGCAGCCAGAGAGGGACTCGCCAAGAGACCCAGTACTTC	CASSQRGTRQETQYF
TRBV19	TRBJ1-5	NA	NA	15	TGTGCCAGTAGTATAGACGGGTATAGCAATCAGCCCCAGCATTTT	CASSIDGYSNQPQHF
TRBV20-1	TRBJ2-3	NA	NA	11	TGCAGTGCTATGACTTCCGATACGCAGTATTTT	CSAMTSDTQYF
TRBV30	TRBJ1-5	NA	NA	14	TGTGCCTGGAGCGCTGGGACTCCAAATCAGCCCCAGCATTTT	CAWSAGTPNQPQHF
TRBV24-1	TRBJ2-1	NA	TRBD2	14	TGTGCCACCAGTCGGGGGGGGCCCCACAATGAGCAGTTCTTC	CATSRGGPHNEQFF
TRBV6-5	TRBJ2-2	NA	NA	13	TGTGCCAGCAGTATTCAGGGAACCGGGGAGCTGTTTTTT	CASSIQGTGELFF
TRBV9	TRBJ1-6	NA	NA	15	TGTGCCAGCAGCTTAATGGACAGTAGTTATTCACCCCTCCACTTT	CASSLMDSSYSPLHF
TRBV28	TRBJ1-5	NA	NA	14	TGTGCCAGCAGTATAGGGGTTAGCAATCAGCCCCAGCATTTT	CASSIGVSNQPQHF
TRBV5-1	TRBJ2-2	few	NA	18	TGCGCCAGCAGCTTGCTCGTCGCCGCAAGCGCAGTCACCGGGGAGCTGTTTTTT	CASSLLVAASAVTGELFF
TRBV29-1	TRBJ2-7	NA	TRBD1	20	TGCAGCGTTGGCCATACTAGGGGCAGATTCGGACAGGTGATCTCCTACGAGCAGTACTTC	CSVGHTRGRFGQVISYEQYF
TRBV1	TRBJ1-5	NA	NA	15	TGCACCAGCAGCCAAGATCTGGGGGCTTCTCAGCCCCAGCATTTT	CTSSQDLGASQPQHF
TRBV12-3/TRBV12-4	TRBJ1-2	NA	TRBD1	13	TGTGCCAGCAGGGGACAGGCGTCAGAAGGCTACACCTTC	CASRGQASEGYTF
TRBV12-3/TRBV12-4	TRBJ2-1	NA	TRBD1	13	TGTGCCAGCAGTTACTCCACCGGGACAGGGACCTTCTTC	CASSYSTGTGTFF
TRBV5-4	TRBJ2-1	once	NA	16	TGTGCCACAATAGCCGGGACTGTAAGCTCCTACAATGAGCAGTTCTTC	CATIAGTVSSYNEQFF
TRBV2	TRBJ1-4	NA	TRBD1	14	TGTGCCAGCAGTGAAAACAGGGGGCATGAAAAACTGTTTTTT	CASSENRGHEKLFF
TRBV2	TRBJ1-5	NA	NA	15	TGTGCCAGCAGTGATGAAGCGGTAAGCAATCAGCCCCAGCATTTT	CASSDEAVSNQPQHF
TRBV7-2	TRBJ2-3	once	TRBD2	14	TGTGCCAGCGGAAGGACTAGTAGCACAGATACGCAGTATTTT	CASGRTSSTDTQYF
TRBV5-4	TRBJ2-7	NA	NA	15	TGTGCCAGCAGCTTGGGGCGGGATCGCTCCTACGAGCAGTACTTC	CASSLGRDRSYEQYF
TRBV27	TRBJ1-1	once	NA	12	TGTGCCAGCAGTGGGCGGAACACTGAAGCTTTCTTT	CASSGRNTEAFF
TRBV25-1	TRBJ1-1	NA	NA	16	TGTGCCAGCAGTGAAGTTTATGGTGCCGGGAACACTGAAGCTTTCTTT	CASSEVYGAGNTEAFF
TRBV28	TRBJ1-1	NA	NA	14	TGTGCCAGCAGCCAATACAGGGAGAGCACTGAAGCTTTCTTT	CASSQYRESTEAFF